A single T cell receptor (beta chain) is shown here with its context. The antigen is undetermined. This specimen comes from a study of a mutant IDH1 vaccine in newly diagnosed glioma. The wider study: Treated patients were roughly 60% male, around 38% female, mean age 40.4 years. Whole-study findings and limits: Pseudoprogression appears to have had no connection to changes in top peripheral T cell clonotypes.

The method was immunoSEQ multiplex PCR; TCRdb's version includes in-frame clones alone and lacks a portion of them. The data show around 99,000 clones, around four fifths seen once. Time point described: baseline, week 1 (first vaccination visit). Treatment given: pre-vaccination baseline after standard-of-care therapy. Germline V gene lookup returns CDR1 KGHSH and CDR2 LQKENI. V gave up 3 bases and J gave up 2 bases; unmatched junction bases: 3. The CDR3 loop spans 16 amino acids. The receptor's source is a man aged 35 to 55 with glioma. Sequenced material: PBMCs, taken from a glioma patient treated with radiotherapy, temozolomide or both. The chain recombines TRBV18 with TRBJ2-6, with TRBD1 matching over 8 bases. The CDR3 DNA follows: TGTGCCAGCTCACCCGGACAGGGCACTGGGGCCAACGTCCTGACTTTC. Its protein is CASSPGQGTGANVLTF. The complete variable domain, with remaining parts taken from reference TRBV18 and TRBJ2-6, reads NAGVMQNPRHLVRRRGQEARLRCSPMKGHSHVYWYRQLPEEGLKFMVYLQKENIIDESGMPKERFSAEFPKEGPSILRIQQVVRGDSAAYFCASSPGQGTGANVLTFGAGSRLTVL.